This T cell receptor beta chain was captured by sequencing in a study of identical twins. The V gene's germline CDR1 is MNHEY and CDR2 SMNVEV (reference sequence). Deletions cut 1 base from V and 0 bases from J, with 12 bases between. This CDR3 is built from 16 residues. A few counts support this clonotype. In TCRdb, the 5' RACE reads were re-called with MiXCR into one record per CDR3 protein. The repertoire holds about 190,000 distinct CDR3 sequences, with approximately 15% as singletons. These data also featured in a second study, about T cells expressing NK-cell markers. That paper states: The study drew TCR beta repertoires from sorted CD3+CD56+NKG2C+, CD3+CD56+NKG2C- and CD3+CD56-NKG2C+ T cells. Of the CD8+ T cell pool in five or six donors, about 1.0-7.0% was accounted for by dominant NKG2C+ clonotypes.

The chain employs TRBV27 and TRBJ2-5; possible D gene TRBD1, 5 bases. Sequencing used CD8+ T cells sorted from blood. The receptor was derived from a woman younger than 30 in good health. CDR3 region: CASSLYGRGYQETQYF. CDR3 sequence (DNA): TGTGCCAGCAGTTTATACGGAAGGGGTTACCAAGAGACCCAGTACTTC.